Shown below are 4 T cell receptor beta chains from a single sample sequenced in a study of CD8 T cells in ankylosing spondylitis. Study-level results: Typical of ankylosing spondylitis blood, it appeared, was a TCR beta motif of several highly homologous variants.

Their specific antigens are unknown. MiXCR was run by TCRdb on the 5' RACE reads, yielding one entry per CDR3 protein. The sample has 700,000 to 1,000,000 distinct CDR3 sequences, around 11% seen once. The sequenced material came from blood, either unsorted or a sorted T cell fraction (not recorded which). The origin of the receptors is a male donor with ankylosing spondylitis.

This clonotype appeared a few times. The rearrangement links TRBV10-3 to TRBJ2-1; 7 nucleotides line up with TRBD1. Germline V gene data show CDR1 as ENHRY and CDR2 as SYGVKD. The CDR3 is 17 residues long. Trimming cost V 0 bases and J 0 bases; bases outside gene matches: 5. The CDR3 region is CAISESSRGSSYNEQFF. The CDR3 DNA is TGTGCCATCAGTGAGTCGAGCAGGGGGAGCTCCTACAATGAGCAGTTCTTC.

The V call is TRBV4-2, the J call TRBJ2-2; D unresolved. V gave up 3 bases and J gave up 5 bases, with 10 bases separating them. The CDR3 runs 14 residues. CDR1 and CDR2 from the germline V gene are LGHNA and YNFKEQ. The CDR3 here is CASSHDQQTGELFF. The CDR3 DNA reads TGTGCCAGCAGCCACGATCAGCAAACCGGGGAGCTGTTTTTT.

The chain carries TRBV12-3 or TRBV12-4 and TRBJ1-5; maybe TRBD1 (5 bases). The CDR3 sequence is 15 residues long. V dropped 3 bases and J dropped 1 base, with 10 bases sitting between them. The CDR3 DNA reads TGTGCCAGCAGTTTCGAGGGGCGGAGCAATCAGCCCCAGCATTTT. Protein product: CASSFEGRSNQPQHF.

There are many counts of this clonotype. The J gene is TRBJ1-2, the V gene TRBV10-3; D gene uncertain. Trimming left V 0 bases short and J 8 bases short, with 7 bases between. The length of the CDR3 is 12 residues. The germline V gene has CDR1 ENHRY and CDR2 SYGVKD. Written as DNA, the CDR3 is TGTGCCATCAGTGAGTCGGAAGAGGGCTACACCTTC. Translating it yields CAISESEEGYTF.